Listed here are 14 T cell receptor beta chains from one sample, sequenced in a study of CD8 T cells in Susac syndrome. RNA was extracted with the RNeasy kit, and a quantity of roughly 0.5 to 1 ug was reverse transcribed using random hexamers. TCRdb reprocessed the immunoSEQ multiplex PCR reads via MiXCR and lists one record per CDR3 protein. Of about 210,000 distinct CDR3 sequences in the sample, about 94% were seen once. Source material: CD4+ T cells from PBMCs. These receptors all come from a human donor with Susac syndrome.

The chain couples TRBV6-5 to TRBJ2-7; D could derive from TRBD1 or TRBD2 (6 bases each). This CDR3 has 15 residues. Looked up from germline, CDR1 is MNHEY and CDR2 is SVGAGI. Trimming shortened V by 2 bases and J by 3 bases, and 14 bases separated the two germline ends. CDR3 nucleotides: TGTGCCAGCAGTTACCAAGGGGGGACTGACTACGAGCAGTACTTC. It yields the protein CASSYQGGTDYEQYF.

This clonotype was seen once. V and J are TRBV6-2 or TRBV6-3 and TRBJ2-5; 10 positions agree with TRBD1. This CDR3 is built from 13 residues. CDR1 and CDR2 from the germline V gene are MNHEY and SVGEGT. With V trimmed by 8 bases and J by 5 bases, 5 bases remained unmatched. The CDR3 region has the DNA TGTGCCAGCGCGACAGGGGGCTTGGAGACCCAGTACTTC. Residues: CASATGGLETQYF.

This clonotype has just one count. The chain employs TRBV29-1 and TRBJ1-5, with D possibly being TRBD1 (6 bases). The V and J ends lost 6 bases and 3 bases respectively, with 12 bases between them. The CDR3 extends over 13 amino acids. CDR1 is SQVTM and CDR2 is ANQGSEA in the germline V gene. The CDR3 coding sequence is TGCAGCGTCCGGACAGAACCCAATCAGCCCCAGCATTTT. Translated: CSVRTEPNQPQHF.

In DNA, the CDR3 is TGTGCCACCAGCGTAGCGAGATATGAAAAACTGTTTTTT. Amino acids: CATSVARYEKLFF. The rearrangement joins TRBV15 to TRBJ1-4; D gene uncertain. The CDR3 has 13 residues. With 5 bases removed from V and 6 bases from J, the gap between germline ends came to 10 bases. Germline V lookup: CDR1 LNHNV, CDR2 YYDKDF (reference sequence).

The chain links TRBV29-1 to TRBJ1-2; D unresolved. CDR1 is SQVTM, CDR2 ANQGSEA, per germline. V was trimmed by 4 bases and J by 4 bases, leaving 13 bases between them. This CDR3 spans 13 amino acids. CDR3 DNA: TGCAGCGTTGCCGAACAGTTTGGCTATGGCTACACCTTC. This gives the protein CSVAEQFGYGYTF.

The chain joins TRBV24-1 to TRBJ2-4; 9 bases align to TRBD1. Looked up from germline, CDR1 is KGHDR and CDR2 is SFDVKD. The CDR3 is 15 amino acids. Unmatched junction bases numbered 6, after V lost 2 bases and J lost 8 bases. The DNA of the CDR3 is TGTGCCACCAGTGATTCTGGGACAGGGATGGACATTCAGTACTTC. Amino acids: CATSDSGTGMDIQYF.

This clonotype was observed a few times. V and J are TRBV24-1 and TRBJ1-2, with D hard to call. The germline V gene encodes CDR1 KGHDR and CDR2 SFDVKD. The V end was cut by 4 bases, the J end by 4 bases, with 6 bases between. The CDR3 has 12 residues. CDR3 DNA: TGTGCCACCAGTGAGGACGGCTATGGCTACACCTTC. It encodes CATSEDGYGYTF.

V is TRBV5-1 and J is TRBJ2-1; TRBD2 aligns across 10 bases. V lost 5 bases and J lost 0; bases outside the gene matches: 5. Germline V gives CDR1 SGHRS, CDR2 YFSETQ. The CDR3 loop spans 16 amino acids. This CDR3 is CASRDERGGSYNEQFF. Written as DNA, the CDR3 is TGCGCCAGCAGAGATGAGCGGGGGGGCTCCTACAATGAGCAGTTCTTC. The full variable domain, with the rest looked up from reference TRBV5-1 and TRBJ2-1, is KAGVTQTPRYLIKTRGQQVTLSCSPISGHRSVSWYQQTPGQGLQFLFEYFSETQRNKGNFPGRFSGRQFSNSRSEMNVSTLELGDSALYLCASRDERGGSYNEQFFGPGTRLTVL.

The DNA for the CDR3 is TGTGCCAGCAGCTTACAGGGACTGGACACTGAAGCTTTCTTT. Amino acid sequence: CASSLQGLDTEAFF. This chain connects TRBV7-9 to TRBJ1-1; TRBD1 might be the D (5 bases). The CDR3 has 14 amino acids. The germline V and J ends were trimmed by 2 bases and 3 bases, with 10 bases remaining between them. Germline V gives CDR1 SEHNR, CDR2 FQNEAQ (reference sequence).

The V call is TRBV30, the J call TRBJ1-2, with 7 positions matching TRBD1. CDR1 is GTSNPN, CDR2 SVGIG, per germline (reference sequence). The CDR3 contains 12 residues. V trimming: 4 bases; J trimming: 6 bases; junction bases outside the gene matches: 5. This CDR3 is CAWNQGGNGYTF. The CDR3 nucleotides are TGTGCCTGGAACCAGGGGGGGAATGGCTACACCTTC.

The chain has TRBV7-2 and TRBJ2-1, with D unresolved. The CDR3 covers 18 residues. Germline V CDR1 and CDR2: SGHTA, FQGNSA. V was shortened by 2 bases and J by 8 bases, with 25 bases between the two germline ends. CDR3 protein: CASSLKVKDPSLVDEQFF. For the CDR3, the DNA is TGTGCCAGCAGCTTAAAGGTTAAGGACCCTTCCCTAGTGGATGAGCAGTTCTTC.

This chain joins TRBV6-6 and TRBJ2-5, with a possible D match to TRBD1 (6 bases). There are 14 residues in the CDR3. The V end was cut by 8 bases, the J end by 2 bases, with 15 bases between. Per germline, CDR1 MNHNY and CDR2 SVGAGI (reference sequence). DNA for the CDR3: TGTGCCAGCCGTGCCAGGACAGTTCAAGAGACCCAGTACTTC. It translates to CASRARTVQETQYF.

The chain recombines TRBV4-3 with TRBJ2-2; D is unresolved. From germline, CDR1 is LGHNA and CDR2 YSLEER. CDR3 length: 13 amino acids. Trimming removed 6 bases from V and 7 bases from J, with 12 bases in between. This chain's CDR3 is CASSSDSGGELFF. The CDR3 nucleotides are TGCGCCAGCAGTTCGGATTCCGGCGGGGAGCTGTTTTTT.

This chain links TRBV12-3 or TRBV12-4 with TRBJ1-1; no clear D gene. This CDR3 is built from 13 residues. Trimming took off 8 bases at V and 2 bases at J, with 12 bases between the two ends. The CDR3, as DNA: TGTGCCAGCCAGAAGGCAGGAAACACTGAAGCTTTCTTT. Translating it yields CASQKAGNTEAFF.